The 20 T cell receptor beta chains presented below share a single source sample, sequenced in a study of vaccination effects on CD4 cells after COVID-19. The table came from immunoSEQ multiplex PCR; TCRdb's copy has only in-frame clones and leaves some out. The sample records about 38,000 clones, approximately 70% being singletons. Antigen-specific CD4+ T cells were first expanded with viral peptide pools by the ViraFEST assay and only then sequenced. The authors isolated CD4+ T cells after about 10 days of culture. Recipients of the vaccine had no prior SARS-CoV-2 infection and negative nucleocapsid antibodies. No antigen is known for these receptors. The material sequenced was CD4+ T cells from PBMCs cultured with SARS-CoV-2 spike peptides, taken before COVID-19 vaccination. The receptor set was obtained from a human donor who received a COVID-19 vaccine.

This clone has just a few counts. The chain employs TRBV27 and TRBJ1-2; no firm D call. The V gene lost 0 bases and the J gene lost 5 bases, with 7 bases spanning the gap. Germline CDR1 reads MNHEY; CDR2 reads SMNVEV (reference sequence). CDR3 size: 13 residues. The CDR3 DNA reads as TGTGCCAGCAGTTTATCGCAGATGTATGGCTACACCTTC. This encodes CASSLSQMYGYTF.

This chain joins TRBV25-1 and TRBJ2-5, with 9 bases lining up with TRBD2. CDR3 size: 14 residues. Unmatched junction bases numbered 8, after V lost 10 bases and J lost 2 bases. From germline, CDR1 is MGHDK and CDR2 SYGVNS. In nucleotides, the CDR3 is TGTGCCACCTCTAGGAGCGGGAGGCAAGAGACCCAGTACTTC. This translates into CATSRSGRQETQYF.

This clone was counted a few times. CDR3 bases: TGTGCCAGCAGCTTTTTAGGGAGGGCGGGCTACACCTTC. As protein: CASSFLGRAGYTF. This rearrangement joins TRBV7-2 to TRBJ1-2; D call uncertain. CDR1 and CDR2 from the germline V gene are SGHTA and FQGNSA. V lost 3 bases and J lost 8, with 13 bases in between. The CDR3 sequence is 13 residues long.

V and J are TRBV7-9 and TRBJ2-7; D possibly corresponds to TRBD2 (6 bases). Germline V lookup: CDR1 SEHNR, CDR2 FQNEAQ (reference sequence). The CDR3 covers 15 residues. V was pared by 1 base and J by 7 bases, with 17 bases between. The CDR3 nucleotides are TGTGCCAGCAGCTTAGGGGACTTCCAATTTATGGAGCAGTACTTC. Residues: CASSLGDFQFMEQYF.

This sequence joins TRBV30 and TRBJ2-3, with TRBD2 matching over 13 bases. Looked up from germline, CDR1 is GTSNPN and CDR2 is SVGIG (reference sequence). The CDR3 is 20 amino acids. Trimming took 2 bases from V and 1 from J; bases not matched to a gene: 15. The CDR3 DNA reads TGTGCCTGGAGTATAAGTGCGGTACTAGCGGGGGGGCCCCGCACAGATACGCAGTATTTT. This codes for CAWSISAVLAGGPRTDTQYF.

The V and J genes are TRBV9 and TRBJ2-3; tentative D call: TRBD2 (5 bases). Germline values: CDR1 SGDLS, CDR2 YYNGEE. The CDR3 length is 13 residues. V was pared by 4 bases and J by 4 bases, with 10 bases between. The CDR3 DNA sequence: TGTGCCAGCAGCCCCGGACTTTCAGATACGCAGTATTTT. It yields the protein CASSPGLSDTQYF.

This clone appeared once. This chain links TRBV27 with TRBJ2-1, with a possible D match to TRBD2 (6 bases). The germline CDR1 and CDR2 sequences are MNHEY and SMNVEV (reference sequence). CDR3 length: 13 amino acids. The V gene lost 4 bases and the J gene lost 6 bases, with 10 bases spanning the gap. The CDR3 nucleotides read TGTGCCAGCAGTTCCTTGGGGGGCAATGAGCAGTTCTTC. It is translated as CASSSLGGNEQFF.

In its sample, this clone was seen a few times. The chain is built from TRBV5-4 and TRBJ2-2; 11 nucleotides line up with TRBD2. Trimming at V came to 3 bases and at J to 3 bases, leaving 1 base not matched to a gene. The CDR3 covers 15 residues. CDR1 is SGHNT, CDR2 YYREEE, per germline (reference sequence). CDR3 loop: CASSSGLADTGELFF. DNA for the CDR3: TGTGCCAGCAGCTCGGGACTAGCGGACACCGGGGAGCTGTTTTTT.

This chain links TRBV5-4 with TRBJ1-3; TRBD1 is a possible D gene (6 bases). Germline lookup yields CDR1 SGHNT and CDR2 YYREEE (reference sequence). V lost 4 bases and J lost 0, with 11 bases in between. The CDR3 runs 15 residues. CDR3 DNA: TGTGCCAGCAGCGAAACAGGGACCTCTGGAAACACCATATATTTT. Its protein is CASSETGTSGNTIYF. The entire variable domain, with the rest obtained from reference TRBV5-4 and TRBJ1-3, is as follows: ETGVTQSPTHLIKTRGQQVTLRCSSQSGHNTVSWYQQALGQGPQFIFQYYREEENGRGNFPPRFSGLQFPNYSSELNVNALELDDSALYLCASSETGTSGNTIYFGEGSWLTVV.

The chain joins TRBV19 to TRBJ2-7; D uncertain. This CDR3 has 13 amino acids. Germline lookup yields CDR1 LNHDA and CDR2 SQIVND (reference sequence). With 4 bases removed from V and 7 bases from J, the gap between germline ends came to 14 bases. CDR3 coding DNA: TGTGCCAGTAGTACCACGGCCGGGCAAGAGCAGTACTTC. Translating it yields CASSTTAGQEQYF.

The chain couples TRBV4-1 to TRBJ1-4; D may be TRBD1 (5 bases). This CDR3 has 18 residues. V was trimmed by 0 bases and J by 7 bases, leaving 21 bases between them. Germline V gene lookup returns CDR1 MGHRA and CDR2 YSYEKL. The CDR3: CASSQERLRTRGSEKLFF. CDR3 nucleotide sequence: TGCGCCAGCAGCCAAGAACGTTTGCGAACTAGGGGCAGTGAAAAACTGTTTTTT.

This clone was seen a single time. This chain uses TRBV2 with TRBJ2-5, with 7 positions matching TRBD1. V lost 4 bases to trimming and J lost 2 bases; unmatched junction nucleotides: 4. This CDR3 comprises 14 residues. Germline V gene lookup returns CDR1 SNHLY and CDR2 FYNNEI. As DNA, the CDR3 is TGTGCCAGCAGTGTCGGCAGGGGGCAAGAGACCCAGTACTTC. It is translated as CASSVGRGQETQYF.

The table lists this clone with a few counts. The chain employs TRBV28 and TRBJ1-1, with D possibly matching TRBD1 (6 bases). Germline CDR1 reads MDHEN; CDR2 reads SYDVKM. The germline V and J ends were trimmed by 4 bases and 3 bases, with 15 bases remaining between them. This CDR3 is 15 amino acids long. DNA of the CDR3: TGTGCCAGCAGTTCCTCGAACGGGGGCGACACTGAAGCTTTCTTT. Protein product: CASSSSNGGDTEAFF.

V gene TRBV6-5 combines with J gene TRBJ2-1; 7 bases agree with TRBD1. The V and J ends lost 1 base and 10 bases, in that order; junction bases with no gene match: 10. The CDR3 consists of 15 residues. From germline, CDR1 is MNHEY and CDR2 SVGAGI. The CDR3 sequence: CASSYLSTGAGEQFF. The DNA for the CDR3 is TGTGCCAGCAGTTACTTATCCACAGGGGCAGGGGAGCAGTTCTTC.

The chain combines TRBV7-2 with TRBJ1-4; no reliable D call. CDR3 length: 14 amino acids. Trimming removed 2 bases from V and 0 bases from J, with 4 bases in between. The germline gives CDR1 SGHTA, CDR2 FQGNSA. This CDR3 is CASSLRSTNEKLFF. DNA of the CDR3: TGTGCCAGCAGCTTAAGGTCAACTAATGAAAAACTGTTTTTT.

The chain carries TRBV6-2 or TRBV6-3 and TRBJ2-7; D not resolved. CDR3 length equals 13 residues. V lost 2 bases and J 2 bases, leaving 7 bases between the germline ends. The germline V gene encodes CDR1 MNHEY and CDR2 SVGEGT. The CDR3 coding sequence is TGTGCCAGCAGTTACGCTGGGGCCTACGAGCAGTACTTC. Its translation: CASSYAGAYEQYF.

The V gene is TRBV18, the J gene TRBJ2-7; D is perhaps TRBD1 or TRBD2 (5 bases each). CDR3 length: 16 amino acids. Trimming stripped 3 bases from V and 0 bases from J, with 15 bases between. Germline V gene data show CDR1 as KGHSH and CDR2 as LQKENI. The CDR3 spells CASSPSGRTSSYEQYF. The CDR3 DNA reads TGTGCCAGCTCACCCTCGGGACGGACGAGCTCCTACGAGCAGTACTTC.

The chain carries TRBV27 and TRBJ1-4; D remains ambiguous. CDR3 length equals 14 residues. Per germline, CDR1 MNHEY and CDR2 SMNVEV (reference sequence). V lost 6 bases and J 6 bases, leaving 14 bases between the germline ends. The CDR3 here is CASSHNWADEKLFF. CDR3 DNA: TGTGCCAGCAGCCACAACTGGGCCGATGAAAAACTGTTTTTT.

Only one count was recorded for this clone. The V call is TRBV5-5, the J call TRBJ1-1, with D perhaps TRBD1 (5 bases). V was trimmed by 1 base and J by 4 bases, leaving 14 bases between them. The CDR3 consists of 15 residues. CDR1 SGHKS and CDR2 YYEKEE come from the germline V gene (reference sequence). For the CDR3, the DNA is TGTGCCAGCAGCTTGCGGGGCGGAGTCGGCACTGAAGCTTTCTTT. It is translated as CASSLRGGVGTEAFF.

In its sample, this clone was seen once. This sequence joins TRBV7-9 and TRBJ1-5, with TRBD1 identical over 8 bases. This CDR3 region has 17 residues. V dropped 2 bases and J dropped 2; count of bases not matched to a gene: 8. Germline V gene lookup returns CDR1 SEHNR and CDR2 FQNEAQ (reference sequence). The CDR3 DNA reads TGTGCCAGCAGCTTACCACCCACAGGGGGAGGCAATCAGCCCCAGCATTTT. Translated, it gives CASSLPPTGGGNQPQHF.